This entry features one TCR beta chain sequence. The entry originates in a study of blood T cell repertoires in COVID-19. Looking at the study overall: Donors in the United States, Italy and Spain gave samples during acute or convalescent COVID-19. T cells, B-cell-depleted T cells, or PBMCs provided the cDNA or gDNA that served as material.

Germline CDR1 is SGDLS and CDR2 is YYNGEE. The CDR3 has 16 residues. Unmatched junction bases numbered 8, after V lost 0 bases and J lost 4 bases. Source study methods: Using reference gene primer amplification, nucleated cell counts were estimated. The assay was immunoSEQ multiplex PCR, and TCRdb's table has in-frame clones only and misses some. V and J calls and clone size are copied from that table; D and trimming were computed from the DNA. The table records roughly 77,000 clones, over 70% of them present only once. This sequence originates from a human donor in a cohort sampled during active COVID-19. The gene calls are TRBV9 and TRBJ2-5; 8 bases line up with TRBD1. The sequenced sample was peripheral blood. CDR3 nucleotides: TGTGCCAGCAGCGTAGGCGGGCAGGGGGCAGGAGAGACCCAGTACTTC. Translation: CASSVGGQGAGETQYF.